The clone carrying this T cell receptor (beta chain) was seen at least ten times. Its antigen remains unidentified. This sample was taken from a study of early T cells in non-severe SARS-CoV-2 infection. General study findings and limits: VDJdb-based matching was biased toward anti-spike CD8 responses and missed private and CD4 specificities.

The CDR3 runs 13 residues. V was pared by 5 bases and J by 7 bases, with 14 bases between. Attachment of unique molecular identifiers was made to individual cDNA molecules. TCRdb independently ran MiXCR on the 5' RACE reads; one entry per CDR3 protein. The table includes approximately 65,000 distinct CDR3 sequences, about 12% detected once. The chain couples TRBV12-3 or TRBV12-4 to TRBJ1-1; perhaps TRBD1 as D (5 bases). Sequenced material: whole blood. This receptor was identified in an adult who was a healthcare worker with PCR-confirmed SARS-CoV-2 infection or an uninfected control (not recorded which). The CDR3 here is CASSRDPWSEAFF. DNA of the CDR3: TGTGCCAGCAGTAGGGACCCCTGGAGTGAAGCTTTCTTT.